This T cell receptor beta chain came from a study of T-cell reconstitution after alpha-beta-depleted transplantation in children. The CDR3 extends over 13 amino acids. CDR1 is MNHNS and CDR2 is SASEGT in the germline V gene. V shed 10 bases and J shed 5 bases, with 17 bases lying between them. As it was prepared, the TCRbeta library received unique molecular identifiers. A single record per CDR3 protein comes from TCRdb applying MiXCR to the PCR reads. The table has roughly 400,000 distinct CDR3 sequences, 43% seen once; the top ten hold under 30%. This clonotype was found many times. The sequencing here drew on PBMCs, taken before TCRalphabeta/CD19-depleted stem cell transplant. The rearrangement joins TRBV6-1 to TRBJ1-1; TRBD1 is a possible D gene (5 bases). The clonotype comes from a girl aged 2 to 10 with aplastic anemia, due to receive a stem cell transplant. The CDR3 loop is CATTDRGETEAFF. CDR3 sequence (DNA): TGTGCCACGACGGACCGAGGGGAAACTGAAGCTTTCTTT.